The clone carrying this T cell receptor (beta chain) turned up a few times. Its antigen is not identified. Germline values: CDR1 MNHNS, CDR2 SASEGT. V was pared by 3 bases and J by 3 bases, with 17 bases between. This CDR3 is built from 16 residues. The sample comes from a study of vaccination and CD4 T cells after COVID-19. The overall study: Convalescent donors: six male, four female; seven Caucasian, two Asian, one multiracial, two Hispanic. The study's findings and limits: In convalescent patients, 304 of 307 vaccine-specific clones were mono-reactive for SARS-CoV-2 spike. Convalescent patients' median share of reactive clones seen only post-vaccination was 80% to 90%.

Specified treatment: approximately 9-day PBMC culture with coronavirus spike peptide pools or control peptides (ViraFEST assay). In the ViraFEST assay, peptide-pool expansion preceded TCR sequencing of expanded clonotypes. Cultured CD4+ T cell DNA was sequenced using the Oncomine TCR Beta short-read assay. TCRdb reanalysed the PCR reads using MiXCR and keeps one entry per CDR3 protein. This table has 7,500 to 9,500 distinct CDR3 sequences, around 50% appearing once. The sample consisted of CD4+ T cells from blood, cultured in vitro. V gene TRBV6-1 combines with J gene TRBJ2-5, with D perhaps TRBD1 or TRBD2 (7 bases each). The clonotype originates from a human donor who had recovered from COVID-19. CDR3 sequence: CASSEGGGQRKETQYF. DNA of the CDR3: TGTGCCAGCAGTGAGGGGGGGGGACAGAGAAAAGAGACCCAGTACTTC.